Each of the 20 T cell receptor beta chains below was sequenced from the same sample in a study of CD8 T cells in Susac syndrome. RNA amounts of roughly 0.45 to 1 ug underwent reverse transcription with random hexamers. TCRdb passed the immunoSEQ multiplex PCR reads through MiXCR, listing each CDR3 protein once. The sample shows 150,000 to 200,000 distinct CDR3 sequences, more than 90% of them seen only once. Sequences were obtained from CD4+ T cells from PBMCs. The receptor source for this set is a human donor with Susac syndrome.

This rearrangement joins TRBV23-1 to TRBJ2-7; the D gene is possibly TRBD2 (6 bases). TRBV23-1 is an ORF, and what it does is uncertain. Trimming shortened V by 0 bases and J by 5 bases, and 14 bases separated the two germline ends. The CDR3 runs 15 residues. CDR3 bases: TGCGCCAGCAGTCAATCGGAGGGGTACCCTAACGAGCAGTACTTC. Translation gives CASSQSEGYPNEQYF.

This rearrangement joins TRBV29-1 to TRBJ1-1, with D perhaps matching TRBD1 (5 bases). Germline V gene lookup returns CDR1 SQVTM and CDR2 ANQGSEA. The CDR3 length is 12 residues. V shed 4 bases and J shed 3 bases, with 9 bases lying between them. CDR3 nucleotide sequence: TGCAGCGTTGTTGGGACGGACACTGAAGCTTTCTTT. Its translation: CSVVGTDTEAFF.

This sequence joins TRBV20-1 and TRBJ2-7, with a tentative D call TRBD1 (6 bases). V was pared by 0 bases and J by 3 bases, with 15 bases between. CDR1 DFQATT and CDR2 SNEGSKA come from the germline V gene (reference sequence). The CDR3 has 15 residues. CDR3 bases: TGCAGTGCTAGAGATGCAACAGGGTTTTTCTACGAGCAGTACTTC. Translation gives CSARDATGFFYEQYF.

This chain links TRBV30 with TRBJ1-6; D is undetermined. This CDR3 is 11 amino acids long. Per the germline V gene, CDR1 is GTSNPN and CDR2 is SVGIG (reference sequence). The ends were cut back, 5 bases at V and 5 bases at J, with 4 bases in the middle. The CDR3 DNA follows: TGTGCCTGGGCGGATAATTCACCCCTCCACTTT. It is translated as CAWADNSPLHF. Supplemented by reference TRBV30 and TRBJ1-6, the full variable domain reads SQTIHQWPATLVQPVGSPLSLECTVEGTSNPNLYWYRQAAGRGLQLLFYSVGIGQISSEVPQNLSASRPQDRQFILSSKKLLLSDSGFYLCAWADNSPLHFGNGTRLTVT.

This chain links TRBV20-1 with TRBJ2-5; D unclear. The CDR3 is made up of 12 amino acids. Trimming removed 3 bases from V and 0 bases from J, with 5 bases in between. Germline loops: CDR1 DFQATT, CDR2 SNEGSKA (reference sequence). The CDR3 loop is CSASQDQETQYF. The CDR3 region has the DNA TGCAGTGCTAGTCAGGACCAAGAGACCCAGTACTTC.

This chain connects TRBV5-1 to TRBJ2-2, with TRBD2 matching 12 bases. There are 16 residues in the CDR3. The J segment lost 1 base and the V segment lost 4 bases, leaving 2 bases of the junction unmatched. The germline V gene encodes CDR1 SGHRS and CDR2 YFSETQ. The CDR3 nucleotides are TGCGCCAGCAGCGGGGGACTAGCGGGGAACACCGGGGAGCTGTTTTTT. Protein: CASSGGLAGNTGELFF.

This sequence joins TRBV9 and TRBJ1-1, with D unclear. The length of the CDR3 is 16 residues. Trimming left V 0 bases short and J 1 base short, with 13 bases between. The germline CDR1 and CDR2 sequences are SGDLS and YYNGEE. The CDR3 here is CASSVDDRVGNTEAFF. The CDR3 bases are TGTGCCAGCAGCGTAGACGACCGGGTTGGGAACACTGAAGCTTTCTTT.

The chain is built from TRBV20-1 and TRBJ2-3; 8 bases line up with TRBD2. CDR1 is DFQATT, CDR2 SNEGSKA, per germline (reference sequence). This CDR3 has 15 residues. V lost 6 bases and J lost 2; bases outside the gene matches: 10. Written as DNA, the CDR3 is TGCAGTGCGCGAATAGCGGGGAGGGTCACAGATACGCAGTATTTT. This sequence encodes CSARIAGRVTDTQYF.

V usage is TRBV29-1 and J usage is TRBJ2-3, with D perhaps matching TRBD1 or TRBD2 (5 bases each). V gave up 2 bases and J gave up 6 bases, with 15 bases separating them. The CDR3 covers 14 residues. The V gene's germline CDR1 is SQVTM and CDR2 ANQGSEA. CDR3 in amino acids: CSVEPPGAPDTQYF. CDR3 DNA: TGCAGCGTTGAACCCCCCGGGGCCCCGGATACGCAGTATTTT.

This clonotype has only one observation. The chain is built from TRBV20-1 and TRBJ1-5; TRBD1 might be the D (6 bases). Trimming took 0 bases from V and 2 from J, leaving 17 bases between them. There are 17 residues in the CDR3. CDR1 DFQATT and CDR2 SNEGSKA come from the germline V gene (reference sequence). This chain's CDR3 is CSAREGFGGAGNQPQHF. CDR3 DNA sequence: TGCAGTGCTAGAGAGGGTTTTGGGGGGGCAGGCAATCAGCCCCAGCATTTT.

The table lists this clonotype with a count of one. One end of the junction fails to match germline, which may point to a read error. The chain's CDR3 is CASSQSGGPSSLF. DNA of the CDR3: TGTGCCAGCAGCCAAAGCGGGGGGCCTTCCAGTCTCTTC. This rearrangement joins TRBV3-1 to TRBJ2-7, with 9 bases identical to TRBD2. The germline CDR1 and CDR2 sequences are LGHDT and YNNKEL (reference sequence). This CDR3 has 13 amino acids.

V usage is TRBV4-3 and J usage is TRBJ2-7; a possible D gene is TRBD2 (6 bases). Per germline, CDR1 LGHNA and CDR2 YSLEER. The V end was cut by 0 bases, the J end by 6 bases, with 12 bases between. This CDR3 has 14 residues. In DNA, the CDR3 is TGCGCCAGCAGCCAAGATTTCGGGGGTGGCGAGCAGTACTTC. Amino acids: CASSQDFGGGEQYF.

The V gene is TRBV5-6, the J gene TRBJ1-5; 7 bases align to TRBD1. CDR3 size: 16 residues. Germline CDR1 reads SGHDT; CDR2 reads YYEEEE. Trimming cost V 5 bases and J 4 bases; bases outside gene matches: 12. The CDR3, as DNA: TGTGCCAGCAGTCGTACTACAGGGGTTGGGAATCAGCCCCAGCATTTT. This translates into CASSRTTGVGNQPQHF.

This chain joins TRBV30 and TRBJ2-1, with 10 nucleotides matching TRBD2. This CDR3 comprises 12 residues. The V segment lost 1 base and the J segment 10 bases; nucleotides outside the gene matches: 1. The germline gives CDR1 GTSNPN, CDR2 SVGIG (reference sequence). The CDR3 DNA follows: TGTGCCTGGAGTGCTAGCGGGGGAGAGCAGTTCTTC. Translated: CAWSASGGEQFF.

The chain joins TRBV12-3 or TRBV12-4 to TRBJ2-5; tentative D call: TRBD1 (6 bases). V shed 0 bases and J shed 7 bases, with 12 bases lying between them. The CDR3 sequence is 14 residues long. The CDR3 protein is CASSLAQGIGTQYF. CDR3 nucleotides: TGTGCCAGCAGTTTAGCTCAGGGGATAGGGACCCAGTACTTC.

This chain joins TRBV20-1 and TRBJ1-6, with TRBD1 matching 10 bases. The CDR3 is 15 amino acids. Looked up from germline, CDR1 is DFQATT and CDR2 is SNEGSKA (reference sequence). Unmatched junction bases numbered 8, after V lost 3 bases and J lost 9 bases. The CDR3, as DNA: TGCAGTGCTAGCCCAACGACAGGGGGCCTTTCACCCCTCCACTTT. Protein product: CSASPTTGGLSPLHF.

This chain uses TRBV4-3 with TRBJ1-2; a weak D match, TRBD1 (5 bases). The CDR3 extends over 14 amino acids. V dropped 3 bases and J dropped 0 bases, with 8 bases sitting between them. Germline CDR1 reads LGHNA; CDR2 reads YSLEER. The CDR3 here is CASSHDRANYGYTF. CDR3 bases: TGCGCCAGCAGCCATGACAGAGCTAACTATGGCTACACCTTC.

The chain carries TRBV5-1 and TRBJ2-5, with a tentative D call TRBD2 (8 bases). Per the germline V gene, CDR1 is SGHRS and CDR2 is YFSETQ. Trimming removed 4 bases from V and 4 bases from J, with 20 bases in between. The CDR3 loop spans 16 amino acids. The CDR3 sequence is CASSPGGDRGVETQYF. The CDR3 nucleotides are TGCGCCAGCAGCCCGGGAGGGGACAGAGGTGTAGAGACCCAGTACTTC.

V usage is TRBV12-3 or TRBV12-4 and J usage is TRBJ1-5; D is uncertain. V lost 6 bases, J lost 4 bases, and 19 bases lay in between. The CDR3 is 16 residues long. The CDR3 here is CASSPLGGLANQPQHF. In DNA, the CDR3 is TGTGCCAGCAGCCCGCTCGGAGGACTCGCGAATCAGCCCCAGCATTTT.

This clonotype was seen once. This rearrangement joins TRBV6-2 or TRBV6-3 to TRBJ1-6, with D maybe TRBD1 (6 bases). Per the germline V gene, CDR1 is MNHEY and CDR2 is SVGEGT. The CDR3 extends over 16 amino acids. The germline V and J ends were trimmed by 5 bases and 10 bases, with 21 bases remaining between them. The CDR3 DNA sequence: TGTGCCAGCAGTCACGGGGTGCAGGGGTTGGAATCACCCCTCCACTTT. This codes for CASSHGVQGLESPLHF.